This T cell receptor beta chain was profiled in a study of identical twins. Whole-study findings and limits: Memory repertoires showed no such pattern, whereas abundant cord blood beta clonotypes carried fewer insertions. Out-of-frame alpha sequences shared between twins exhibited an excess of low generation probability. Potential partial confounding of zero-insertion analyses by invariant MAIT and iNKT cells was noted.

This CDR3 region has 14 residues. V was clipped by 10 bases and J by 0 bases, with 15 bases between them. Each CDR3 protein gets one entry after TCRdb re-called the 5' RACE reads with MiXCR. This sample yields 1.5 million to 2 million distinct CDR3 sequences, of which about 32% are seen a single time; around 0.25% belongs to the top ten. As for this clonotype: Its antigen is currently unknown.

Sequenced sample: cord blood. This TCR came from a newborn girl in good health. The rearrangement links TRBV12-3 or TRBV12-4 to TRBJ1-2, with D uncertain. CDR3 region: CATWVGRANYGYTF. The CDR3 nucleotides read TGTGCCACCTGGGTTGGCAGAGCTAACTATGGCTACACCTTC.